This T cell receptor beta chain stems from a study of blood T cell repertoires in COVID-19. Losses at the gene ends were 5 bases for V and 1 base for J; bases not matched to a gene: 16. The CDR3 has 18 amino acids. In germline, CDR1 is SGHTA, CDR2 FQGTGA. Clones were read by immunoSEQ multiplex PCR, and TCRdb kept only the in-frame ones, dropping some. The sample yields some 300,000 clones, around 88% seen once. Material for sequencing was peripheral blood. This chain uses TRBV7-3 with TRBJ1-1, with 7 bases that match TRBD1. The sequence was obtained from a woman in her 30s who had recovered from COVID-19. The CDR3 nucleotides read TGTGCCAGCAGCCCCCGACAGGGAATGGACCCCGGGAACACTGAAGCTTTCTTT. It translates to CASSPRQGMDPGNTEAFF.